This T cell receptor (beta chain) was retrieved from a study of Graves' ophthalmopathy and Graves' hyperthyroidism. CDR1 is PRHDT and CDR2 is FYEKMQ in the germline V gene (reference sequence). The CDR3 loop spans 14 amino acids. Worth noting for this clonotype: A junction end diverges from the germline sequence, so it may reflect a read error.

RNA transcripts provided the template for amplifying TCR beta CDR3 regions. Second-round multiplex PCR came after first-round RT-PCR with HTBI primers. In TCRdb, the multiplex PCR reads were re-called with MiXCR into one record per CDR3 protein. The sample holds about 420,000 distinct CDR3 sequences, under 25% seen once. The clonotype originates from a woman aged 18-29 years with stable Graves' hyperthyroidism. The sample consisted of peripheral blood. The chain links TRBV13 to TRBJ1-2, with 7 bases that match TRBD1. The CDR3 is CASSGQVPSYGYTF. The CDR3 DNA reads TGTGCCAGCAGTGGACAGGTGCCGTCCTATGGTTACACCTTC.